This T cell receptor (beta chain) was profiled in a study of shared clonotypes between healthy human individuals. Notes on this clone: In the same sample, other DNA sequences code for this CDR3.

With 0 bases removed from V and 1 base from J, the gap between germline ends came to 7 bases. Germline CDR1 and CDR2: LNHNV and YYDKDF (reference sequence). This CDR3 is 14 amino acids long. Using immunoSEQ multiplex PCR, the repertoire was profiled, and TCRdb retains in-frame clones only, with some absent. The data contain millions of clones, 95% of them singletons. J is TRBJ2-7 and V is TRBV15, with D unresolved. This receptor was taken from a man in his late teens or twenties in good health. Material for sequencing was naive CD4+ T cells sorted from blood. This sample's subset: CD45RA+ positively selected. The CDR3 region is CATSRDLGSYEQYF. The DNA for the CDR3 is TGTGCCACCAGCAGAGATCTTGGATCCTACGAGCAGTACTTC.